This TCR beta chain comes out of a study of T cells in Graves' hyperthyroidism and ophthalmopathy. On this clonotype itself: The antigen remains unidentified.

There were TCR beta CDR3 regions amplified from RNA transcripts. HTBI primers were used for first-round RT-PCR of the TCR CDR3. TCRdb re-derived calls from the multiplex PCR reads in MiXCR, one entry per CDR3 protein. The sample records about 290,000 distinct CDR3 sequences, 15% to 20% being singletons. CDR1 is SNHLY, CDR2 FYNNEI, per germline. This CDR3 region has 13 residues. The V end lost 4 bases, the J end lost 9 bases, and 13 bases lay between the germline ends. Notes on the study in general: By a 13 V-J model, ophthalmopathy was set apart from stable hyperthyroidism.

The chain links TRBV2 to TRBJ2-4; either TRBD1 or TRBD2 may supply D (5 bases each). What was sequenced was blood. This sequence originates from a man in his forties or fifties with Graves' ophthalmopathy. Here the CDR3 DNA reads TGTGCCAGCAGTGGGCTCAGGGACGCCATTCAGTACTTC. Translation gives CASSGLRDAIQYF.